These 18 T cell receptor beta chains share one sample of origin, sequenced in a study of T-cell reconstitution after alpha-beta-depleted transplantation in children. Unique molecular identifiers featured in how the TCRbeta library was prepared. MiXCR, applied by TCRdb to the PCR reads, yields one record per CDR3 protein. Of fewer than 350,000 distinct CDR3 sequences listed, 11% are singletons. The sample here was peripheral blood, taken 180 days after TCRalphabeta/CD19-depleted stem cell transplant. Receptor source: a male patient between 2 and 10 years old who had a stem cell transplant for chronic granulomatous disease, so the T cells may come from the graft donor.

The sample holds many counts of this clonotype. The chain combines TRBV20-1 with TRBJ2-1, with 11 nucleotides matching TRBD2. Germline trimming cut 3 bases from V and 3 bases from J; bases unmatched to any gene: 4. The CDR3 is made up of 15 amino acids. Per germline, CDR1 DFQATT and CDR2 SNEGSKA (reference sequence). The CDR3 here is CSASGLAGGYNEQFF. In DNA form, the CDR3 reads TGCAGTGCTAGTGGGCTAGCGGGGGGCTACAATGAGCAGTTCTTC.

Details on this clonotype: This may come from a read error, since a much larger clone is one base off. The CDR3 does not end in the conserved phenylalanine or tryptophan, so this is likely a read error. The chain has TRBV15 and TRBJ2-1, with TRBD1 as a possible D gene (6 bases). This CDR3 has 12 amino acids. The V gene's germline CDR1 is LNHNV and CDR2 YYDKDF (reference sequence). Trimming removed 8 bases from V and 4 bases from J, with 9 bases in between. The CDR3 protein is CATEDSYNEQFL. CDR3 bases: TGTGCCACCGAGGACAGTTACAATGAGCAGTTCCTC.

Regarding this clonotype: A much larger clone is a single base away; this may be a read error. V and J are TRBV11-2 and TRBJ2-3, with D maybe TRBD2 (6 bases). Germline V CDR1 and CDR2: SGHAT, FQNNGV. The CDR3 is 15 residues long. DNA of the CDR3: TGTGCCAGCACCCTAATCGGGGGTCGCACAGATATGCAGTATTTT. This encodes CASTLIGGRTDMQYF.

At least ten counts were recorded for this clonotype. This chain uses TRBV10-3 with TRBJ2-1; tentative D call: TRBD1 (5 bases). Trimming stripped 3 bases from V and 8 bases from J, with 11 bases between. The CDR3 is 13 amino acids. Germline CDR1 ENHRY, CDR2 SYGVKD. CDR3 bases: TGTGCCATCAGTGACCGGCAGGGTCATGAGCAGTTCTTC. Translation gives CAISDRQGHEQFF.

This clonotype was picked up many times. In DNA form, the CDR3 reads TGTGCCAGCAGCTTAGCGCGGCACTTTGACGGTAGCGGGAGTATCAATGAGCAGTTCTTC. This encodes CASSLARHFDGSGSINEQFF. This chain links TRBV7-8 with TRBJ2-1, with 9 bases lining up with TRBD2. V lost 0 bases to trimming and J lost 6 bases; unmatched junction nucleotides: 18. This CDR3 contains 20 residues. CDR1 is SGHVS, CDR2 FQNEAQ, per germline.

This clonotype was seen ten or more times. The chain is built from TRBV7-2 and TRBJ2-5; D remains ambiguous. Trimming pared 4 bases from V and 2 bases from J, leaving 14 bases between. This CDR3 comprises 15 residues. The germline gives CDR1 SGHTA, CDR2 FQGNSA. DNA of the CDR3: TGTGCCAGCAGCTCAATCGCACAGCTTCAAGAGACCCAGTACTTC. It specifies CASSSIAQLQETQYF.

J is TRBJ1-4 and V is TRBV20-1, with 8 positions matching TRBD1. This CDR3 spans 14 amino acids. From germline, CDR1 is DFQATT and CDR2 SNEGSKA (reference sequence). V gave up 0 bases and J gave up 8 bases; unmatched junction bases: 5. CDR3: CSARDFQGAEKLFF. CDR3 in DNA: TGCAGTGCTAGAGATTTTCAGGGGGCGGAAAAACTGTTTTTT.

This clonotype was observed many times. The chain employs TRBV27 and TRBJ2-7; D not resolved. The CDR3 contains 14 residues. The germline V gene encodes CDR1 MNHEY and CDR2 SMNVEV (reference sequence). Trimming pared 3 bases from V and 2 bases from J, leaving 11 bases between. The chain's CDR3 is CASSFGGLPYEQYF. CDR3 in DNA: TGTGCCAGCAGTTTCGGCGGCCTTCCCTACGAGCAGTACTTC.

This clonotype was counted many times. The V and J genes are TRBV2 and TRBJ2-7; no firm D call. The CDR3 is 13 amino acids. Germline CDR1 and CDR2: SNHLY and FYNNEI. Trimming stripped 6 bases from V and 2 bases from J, with 11 bases between. For the CDR3, the DNA is TGTGCCAGCAGCCCCCCCGGAGCCTACGAGCAGTACTTC. Encoded protein: CASSPPGAYEQYF.

This clonotype was observed a few times. This rearrangement joins TRBV14 to TRBJ2-3, with TRBD2 matching 8 bases. The germline gives CDR1 SGHDN, CDR2 FVKESK. The CDR3 is 15 residues long. V shed 1 base, J shed 3 bases, and the junction held 3 bases outside the gene matches. The CDR3 DNA is TGTGCCAGCAGCCAAGGGGGACTAGGAACAGATACGCAGTATTTT. This encodes CASSQGGLGTDTQYF.

This clonotype was detected many times. The chain carries TRBV9 and TRBJ2-5, with no clear D. The V end lost 0 bases, the J end lost 4 bases, and 10 bases lay between the germline ends. The length of the CDR3 is 14 residues. Germline assignment: CDR1 SGDLS and CDR2 YYNGEE. The CDR3 protein is CASSVDSRVETQYF. The CDR3 DNA reads TGTGCCAGCAGCGTAGACTCTAGAGTAGAGACCCAGTACTTC.

There are many counts of this clonotype. The chain combines TRBV7-8 with TRBJ2-3; TRBD2 agrees at 10 bases. CDR3 size: 17 residues. Unmatched junction bases numbered 13, after V lost 5 bases and J lost 5 bases. The germline gives CDR1 SGHVS, CDR2 FQNEAQ. CDR3 protein: CASSQRERGGEGDTQYF. The CDR3 DNA sequence: TGTGCCAGCAGCCAAAGGGAGCGGGGGGGCGAAGGAGATACGCAGTATTTT. Based on the CDR3 plus reference TRBV7-8 and TRBJ2-3, the full variable domain is GAGVSQSPRYKVAKRGQDVALRCDPISGHVSLFWYQQALGQGPEFLTYFQNEAQLDKSGLPSDRFFAERPEGSVSTLKIQRTQQEDSAVYLCASSQRERGGEGDTQYFGPGTRLTVL.

This clonotype was observed many times. Relative to the germline gene, one junction end is altered; a read error may explain this. The chain employs TRBV4-1 and TRBJ2-1; 11 bases fit TRBD2. The length of the CDR3 is 18 residues. Per the germline V gene, CDR1 is MGHRA and CDR2 is YSYEKL. The CDR3 DNA sequence: TGCGCCAGCAGTCAAGGTTCGGTACTAGCGGGGGTAGGTAATGAGCAGTTCTTC. Translation: CASSQGSVLAGVGNEQFF.

This clonotype was observed a handful of times. The V gene is TRBV12-3 or TRBV12-4, the J gene TRBJ2-5; TRBD1 agrees at 7 bases. CDR3 size: 18 residues. With V trimmed by 0 bases and J by 2 bases, 12 bases remained unmatched. The CDR3 spells CASSLALSRGIRQETQYF. The CDR3 DNA reads as TGTGCCAGCAGTTTAGCGCTCAGCAGGGGGATTAGGCAAGAGACCCAGTACTTC.

The sample holds many counts of this clonotype. CDR3 in amino acids: CASSLTPGSQNIQYF. For the CDR3, the DNA is TGTGCCAGTTCCCTCACCCCGGGAAGCCAAAACATTCAGTACTTC. This chain joins TRBV12-3 or TRBV12-4 and TRBJ2-4, with a tentative D call TRBD2 (5 bases). The CDR3 spans 15 residues. With 9 bases removed from V and 5 bases from J, the gap between germline ends came to 20 bases.

The rearrangement uses TRBV20-1 and TRBJ2-1, with 15 bases lining up with TRBD2. The CDR3 extends over 17 amino acids. Trimming removed 4 bases from V and 3 bases from J; junction bases left unmatched: 7. The germline gives CDR1 DFQATT, CDR2 SNEGSKA (reference sequence). This chain's CDR3 is CSAIGLAGGRVYNEQFF. CDR3 sequence (DNA): TGCAGTGCTATTGGACTAGCGGGGGGGCGGGTCTACAATGAGCAGTTCTTC.

Regarding this clonotype: A much larger clonotype is one base distant, so this may be a read error. This chain links TRBV28 with TRBJ1-2, with D maybe TRBD1 (6 bases). Germline lookup yields CDR1 MDHEN and CDR2 SYDVKM. The CDR3 covers 12 residues. The CDR3 bases are TGTGCCAGCCTTGGGGGCTACTATGCCTACACCTTC. Protein product: CASLGGYYAYTF.

This clonotype has a count of ten or more. This chain uses TRBV7-2 with TRBJ2-3, with D possibly being TRBD2 (5 bases). This CDR3 spans 16 amino acids. Germline V gene data show CDR1 as SGHTA and CDR2 as FQGNSA. With 6 bases removed from V and 4 bases from J, the gap between germline ends came to 20 bases. The CDR3 spells CASRRFGAAIPDTQYF. The DNA for the CDR3 is TGTGCCAGCAGGAGATTTGGAGCGGCGATCCCAGATACGCAGTATTTT.